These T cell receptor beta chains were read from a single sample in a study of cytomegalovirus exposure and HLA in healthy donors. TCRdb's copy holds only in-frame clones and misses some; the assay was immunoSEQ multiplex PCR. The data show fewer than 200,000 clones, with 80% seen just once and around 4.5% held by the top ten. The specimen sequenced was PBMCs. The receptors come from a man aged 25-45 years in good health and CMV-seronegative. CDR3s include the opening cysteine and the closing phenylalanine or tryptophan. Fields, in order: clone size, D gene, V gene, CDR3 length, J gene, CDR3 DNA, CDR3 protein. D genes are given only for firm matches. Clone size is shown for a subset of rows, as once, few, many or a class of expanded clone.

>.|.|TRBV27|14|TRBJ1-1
TGTGCCAGCAGTCCCCGGGGGACCACGGGTGAAGCTTTCTTT
CASSPRGTTGEAFF
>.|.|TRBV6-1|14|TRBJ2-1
TGTGCCAGCAGTGAATTGGGGAGGAACTCCGAGGGGTTCTTC
CASSELGRNSEGFF
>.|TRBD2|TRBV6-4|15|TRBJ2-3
TGTGCCAGCAGCCCCTTGGCGGGGGGGACAGATACGCAGTATTTT
CASSPLAGGTDTQYF
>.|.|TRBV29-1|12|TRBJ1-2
TGCAGCGAGAGGAGGGTCGCTCAGGATTACACCTTC
CSERRVAQDYTF
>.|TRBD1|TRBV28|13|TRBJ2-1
TGTGCCAGCCGGGACAGGTCCTACAATGAGCAGTTCTTC
CASRDRSYNEQFF
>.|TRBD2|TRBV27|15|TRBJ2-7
TGTGCCAGTGTAACCCGGACTAGCGGCTCCTACGAGCAGTACTTC
CASVTRTSGSYEQYF
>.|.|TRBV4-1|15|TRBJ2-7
TGCGCCAGCAGCCACCTGGGGGGTAGACGCTACGAGCAGTACTTC
CASSHLGGRRYEQYF
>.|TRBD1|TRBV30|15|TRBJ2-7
TGTGCCTCTCAACCTGGGGACAGGGGGCCCTACGAGCAGTACTTC
CASQPGDRGPYEQYF
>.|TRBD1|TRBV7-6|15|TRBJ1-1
TGTGCCAGCAGCCTACTTGGCCGACAGGGAACTGAAGCTTTCTTT
CASSLLGRQGTEAFF
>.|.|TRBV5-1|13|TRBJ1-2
TGCGCCAGCAGCTTGGACACCGACTATGGCTACACCTTC
CASSLDTDYGYTF
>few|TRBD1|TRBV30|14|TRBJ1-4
TGTGCCTGGACTAACAGGGGCAAGGATGAAAAACTGTTTTTT
CAWTNRGKDEKLFF
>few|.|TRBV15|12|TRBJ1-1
TGTGCCACCAGGGGGGGAAGGGATGAAGCTTTCTTT
CATRGGRDEAFF
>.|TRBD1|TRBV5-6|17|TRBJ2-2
TGTGCCAGCAGCTCGACAGGGGAAGAGTTACCAACCGGGGAGCTGTTTTTT
CASSSTGEELPTGELFF
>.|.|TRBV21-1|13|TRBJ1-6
TGTGCCAGAGGACAGGGGGCCCGTTCACCCCTCCACTTT
CARGQGARSPLHF
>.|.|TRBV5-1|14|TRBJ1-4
TGCGCCAGCAGCTTCGAGGGCTTTAATGAAAAACTGTTTTTT
CASSFEGFNEKLFF
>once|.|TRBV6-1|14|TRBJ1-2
TGTGCCAGCAAAGCAGGGCCCCCTCCAAATGGCTACACCTTC
CASKAGPPPNGYTF
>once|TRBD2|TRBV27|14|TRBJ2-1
TGTGCCATTTCGAGAGCGGGAGGGCCAAGTGAGCAGTTCTTC
CAISRAGGPSEQFF